The sample holds many counts of the clone carrying this T cell receptor (beta chain). TCRdb itself ran the 5' RACE reads through MiXCR, one entry per CDR3 protein. Here the sample spans more than 110,000 distinct CDR3 sequences, under 7% being singletons. The CDR3 is made up of 11 amino acids. V dropped 5 bases and J dropped 6; count of bases not matched to a gene: 0. Germline V gives CDR1 ENHRY, CDR2 SYGVKD. These data originate in a study of T cells after yellow fever vaccination. The TCR sequence derives from a man aged 25-45 years who received the YFV17D yellow fever vaccine. The sample consisted of CD4+ T cells sorted from PBMCs, taken 10 days after the yellow fever booster vaccination. The V and J genes are TRBV10-3 and TRBJ2-7; 8 bases are a match to TRBD2. In DNA, the CDR3 is TGTGCCATCAGTCTAGCGGGCGAGCAGTACTTC. Its protein product is CAISLAGEQYF.